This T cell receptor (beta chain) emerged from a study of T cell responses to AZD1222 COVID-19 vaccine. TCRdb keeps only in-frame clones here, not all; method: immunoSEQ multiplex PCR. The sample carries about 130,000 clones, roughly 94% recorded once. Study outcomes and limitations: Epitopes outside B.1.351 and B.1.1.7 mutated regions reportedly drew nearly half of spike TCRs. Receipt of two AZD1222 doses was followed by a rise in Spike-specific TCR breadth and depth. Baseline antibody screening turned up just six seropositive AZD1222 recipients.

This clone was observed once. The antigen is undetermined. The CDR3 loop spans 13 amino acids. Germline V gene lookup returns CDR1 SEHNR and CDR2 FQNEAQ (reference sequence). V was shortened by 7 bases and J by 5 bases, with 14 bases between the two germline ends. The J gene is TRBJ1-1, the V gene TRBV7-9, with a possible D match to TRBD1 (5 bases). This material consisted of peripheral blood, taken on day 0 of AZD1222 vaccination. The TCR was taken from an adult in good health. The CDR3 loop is CASTVRVLTEAFF. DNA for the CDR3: TGTGCCAGCACCGTCAGGGTGCTAACTGAAGCTTTCTTT.